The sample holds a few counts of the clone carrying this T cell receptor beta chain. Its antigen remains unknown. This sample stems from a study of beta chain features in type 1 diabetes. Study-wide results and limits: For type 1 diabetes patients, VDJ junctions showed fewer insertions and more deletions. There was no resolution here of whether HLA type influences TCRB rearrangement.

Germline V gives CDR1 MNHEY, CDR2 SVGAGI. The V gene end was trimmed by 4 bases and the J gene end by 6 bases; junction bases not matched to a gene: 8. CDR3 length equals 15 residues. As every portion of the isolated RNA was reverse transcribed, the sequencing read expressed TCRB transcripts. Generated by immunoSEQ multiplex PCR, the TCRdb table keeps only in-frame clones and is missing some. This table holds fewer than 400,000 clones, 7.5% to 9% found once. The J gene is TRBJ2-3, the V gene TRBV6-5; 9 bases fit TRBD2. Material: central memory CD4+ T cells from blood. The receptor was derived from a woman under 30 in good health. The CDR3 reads CASSSSLAGYDTQYF. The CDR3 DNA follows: TGTGCCAGCAGTTCTTCTCTAGCGGGATATGATACGCAGTATTTT.